This T cell receptor beta chain was recovered during a study of identical twins. A single record per CDR3 protein comes from TCRdb applying MiXCR to the 5' RACE reads. This sample yields some 240,000 distinct CDR3 sequences, of which approximately 8.3% are seen a single time; 3% to 3.5% belongs to the top ten. CDR1 and CDR2 from the germline V gene are KGHDR and SFDVKD. With 1 base clipped from V and 7 bases from J, the junction kept 4 bases outside the gene matches. This CDR3 contains 17 residues. These data are also associated with another study on yellow fever vaccine responses in identical twins.

The clonotype originates from a woman aged 18 to 35 in good health. Sequencing used CD8+ T cells sorted from blood. The rearrangement links TRBV24-1 to TRBJ2-1; TRBD2 matches at 15 bases. CDR3 loop: CATSDLGLAGGKNEQFF. The CDR3 bases are TGTGCCACCAGTGATTTAGGACTAGCGGGGGGGAAGAATGAGCAGTTCTTC.